These T cell receptor beta chains were read from a single sample in a study of CD8 T cells in Susac syndrome. TCRdb itself ran the immunoSEQ multiplex PCR reads through MiXCR, one entry per CDR3 protein. Among about 120,000 distinct CDR3 sequences listed, less than 95% were seen once. The specimen sequenced was CD8+ T cells from PBMCs. Receptors originate from a human donor in good health. Both conserved end residues are part of each CDR3. D genes are given only for firm matches. Part of the rows lack a size; the others show once, few, many or a class for expanded clones.

J gene,CDR3 length,clone size,D gene,V gene,CDR3 protein,CDR3 DNA
TRBJ2-1,12,.,.,TRBV7-9,CASSPGPPWQFF,TGTGCCAGCAGCCCAGGACCACCTTGGCAGTTCTTC
TRBJ2-2,13,.,.,TRBV19,CASRRENTGELFF,TGTGCCAGTAGAAGGGAGAACACCGGGGAGCTGTTTTTT
TRBJ1-4,13,.,.,TRBV6-5,CASSYEQGEKLFF,TGTGCCAGCAGTTACGAACAGGGTGAAAAACTGTTTTTT
TRBJ2-2,16,once,.,TRBV2,CASRQSLVPRTGELFF,TGTGCCAGCAGGCAGTCCCTGGTCCCGAGGACCGGGGAGCTGTTTTTT
TRBJ1-2,17,.,TRBD1,TRBV27,CASSLSSGTGGTSGYTF,TGTGCCAGCAGTTTATCGTCCGGGACAGGAGGGACTTCTGGCTACACCTTC
TRBJ2-7,15,.,TRBD1,TRBV7-2,CASSQSQGNNYEQYF,TGTGCCAGCAGCCAGTCACAGGGGAACAACTACGAGCAGTACTTC
TRBJ1-3,15,.,.,TRBV30,CAWSSIMHPGNTIYF,TGTGCCTGGAGTAGTATCATGCATCCTGGAAACACCATATATTTT
TRBJ1-4,14,.,.,TRBV6-5,CASRQGLANEKLFF,TGTGCCAGCAGACAGGGTTTAGCTAATGAAAAACTGTTTTTT
TRBJ1-1,17,.,.,TRBV18,CASSPPPWWGETTEAFF,TGTGCCAGCTCACCCCCCCCCTGGTGGGGGGAAACCACTGAAGCTTTCTTT
TRBJ2-5,16,.,.,TRBV2,CASSLRQPAFQETQYF,TGTGCCAGCAGCCTAAGGCAGCCAGCCTTCCAAGAGACCCAGTACTTC
TRBJ2-5,12,.,.,TRBV20-1,CSARRGEETQYF,TGCAGTGCTAGACGCGGGGAAGAGACCCAGTACTTC
TRBJ2-5,17,.,.,TRBV19,CASSAPIRVSGQETQYF,TGTGCCAGTAGTGCCCCCATCCGGGTTAGCGGCCAAGAGACCCAGTACTTC
TRBJ1-2,14,once,.,TRBV12-3/TRBV12-4,CASSFSGDQRGYTF,TGTGCCAGCAGTTTTTCGGGGGATCAACGGGGCTACACCTTC
TRBJ2-3,15,.,TRBD2,TRBV20-1,CSARVLAGGGLGQYF,TGCAGTGCTAGAGTATTAGCGGGGGGGGGCTTGGGGCAGTATTTT
TRBJ1-5,13,.,TRBD1,TRBV18,CASPTDRGLAQHF,TGTGCCAGCCCAACGGACAGGGGGTTAGCCCAGCATTTT
TRBJ1-5,12,.,.,TRBV20-1,CSASYSNQPQHF,TGCAGTGCTTCTTATAGCAATCAGCCTCAGCATTTT
TRBJ2-5,14,.,TRBD1,TRBV7-9,CASSPGQGLRTQYF,TGTGCCAGCAGCCCTGGACAGGGGTTAAGGACCCAGTACTTC
TRBJ2-5,16,.,TRBD2,TRBV7-2,CASSSRRLAAGETQYF,TGTGCCAGCAGCTCCCGGCGGCTAGCGGCTGGGGAGACCCAGTACTTC
TRBJ2-2,20,.,TRBD2,TRBV14,CASSQDRAGTSGRNTGELFF,TGTGCCAGCAGCCAAGACCGGGCCGGGACTAGCGGACGGAACACCGGGGAGCTGTTTTTT
TRBJ2-7,15,.,TRBD1,TRBV7-9,CASSSPGTGPYEQYF,TGTGCCAGCAGCTCCCCCGGGACAGGACCCTACGAGCAGTACTTC
TRBJ2-7,14,.,.,TRBV7-8,CASIQKERSYEQYF,TGTGCCAGCATCCAAAAGGAGAGGAGCTACGAGCAGTACTTC
TRBJ2-7,12,.,.,TRBV20-1,CSASRDEAWQYF,TGCAGTGCTAGTAGGGACGAAGCGTGGCAGTACTTC
TRBJ2-5,14,.,TRBD1,TRBV2,CASGEDRVWETQYF,TGTGCCAGTGGGGAGGACAGGGTATGGGAGACCCAGTACTTC
TRBJ2-7,15,.,.,TRBV4-3,CASSQDGLGIYEQYF,TGCGCCAGCAGCCAAGATGGGTTGGGTATATACGAGCAGTACTTC
TRBJ2-1,16,.,TRBD2,TRBV5-6,CASSYMGLAGSGEQFF,TGTGCCAGCAGCTACATGGGACTAGCGGGATCCGGTGAGCAGTTCTTC